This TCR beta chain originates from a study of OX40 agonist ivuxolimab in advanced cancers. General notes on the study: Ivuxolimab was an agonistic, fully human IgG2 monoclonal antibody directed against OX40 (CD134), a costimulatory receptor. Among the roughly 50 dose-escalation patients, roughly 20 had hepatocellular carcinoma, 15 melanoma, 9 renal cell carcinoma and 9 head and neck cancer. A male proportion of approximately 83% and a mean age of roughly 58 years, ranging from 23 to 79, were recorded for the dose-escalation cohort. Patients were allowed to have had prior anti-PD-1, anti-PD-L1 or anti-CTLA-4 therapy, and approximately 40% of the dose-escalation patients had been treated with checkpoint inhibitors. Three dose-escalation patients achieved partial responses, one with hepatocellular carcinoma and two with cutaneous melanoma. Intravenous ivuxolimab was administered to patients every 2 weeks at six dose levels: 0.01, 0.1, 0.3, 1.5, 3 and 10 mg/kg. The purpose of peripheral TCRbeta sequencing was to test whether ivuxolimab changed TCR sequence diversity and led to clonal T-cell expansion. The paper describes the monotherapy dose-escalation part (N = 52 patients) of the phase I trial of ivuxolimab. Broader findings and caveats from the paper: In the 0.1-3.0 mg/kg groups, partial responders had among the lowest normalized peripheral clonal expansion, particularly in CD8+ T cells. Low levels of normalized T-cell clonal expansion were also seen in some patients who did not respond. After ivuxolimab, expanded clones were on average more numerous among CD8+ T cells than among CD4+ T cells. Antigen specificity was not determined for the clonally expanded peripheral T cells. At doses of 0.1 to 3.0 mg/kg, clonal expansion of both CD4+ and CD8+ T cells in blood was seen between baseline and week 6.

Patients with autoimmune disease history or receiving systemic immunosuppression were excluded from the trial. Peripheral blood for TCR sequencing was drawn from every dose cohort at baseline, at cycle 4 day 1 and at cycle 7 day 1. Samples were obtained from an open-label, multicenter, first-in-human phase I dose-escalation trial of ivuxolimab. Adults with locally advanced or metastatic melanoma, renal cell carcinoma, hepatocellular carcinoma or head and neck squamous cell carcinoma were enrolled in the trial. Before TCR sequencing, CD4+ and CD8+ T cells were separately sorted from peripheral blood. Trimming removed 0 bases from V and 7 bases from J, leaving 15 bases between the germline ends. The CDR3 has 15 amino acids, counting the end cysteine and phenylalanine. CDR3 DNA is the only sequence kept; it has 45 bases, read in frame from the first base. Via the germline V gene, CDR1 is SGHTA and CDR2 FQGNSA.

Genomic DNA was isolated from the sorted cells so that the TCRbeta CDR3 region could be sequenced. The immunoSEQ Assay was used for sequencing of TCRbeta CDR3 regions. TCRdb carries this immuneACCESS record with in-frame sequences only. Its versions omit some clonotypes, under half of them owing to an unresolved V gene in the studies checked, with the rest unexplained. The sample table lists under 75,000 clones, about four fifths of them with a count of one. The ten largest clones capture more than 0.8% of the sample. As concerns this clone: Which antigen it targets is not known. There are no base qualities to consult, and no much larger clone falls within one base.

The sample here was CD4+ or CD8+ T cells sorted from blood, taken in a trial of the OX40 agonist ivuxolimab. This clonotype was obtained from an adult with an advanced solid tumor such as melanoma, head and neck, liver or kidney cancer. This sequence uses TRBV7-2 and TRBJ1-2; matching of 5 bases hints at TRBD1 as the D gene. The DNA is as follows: TGTGCCAGCAGCTTAGCTGGGGCGATTCGCGGTGGCTACACCTTC. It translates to CASSLAGAIRGGYTF. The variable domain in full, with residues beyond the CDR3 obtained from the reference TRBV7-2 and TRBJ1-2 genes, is GAGVSQSPSNKVTEKGKDVELRCDPISGHTALYWYRQSLGQGLEFLIYFQGNSAPDKSGLPSDRFSAERTGGSVSTLTIQRTQQEDSAVYLCASSLAGAIRGGYTFGSGTRLTVV.